A selection of T cell receptor beta chains follows, all from one sample in a study of T cells in Graves' hyperthyroidism and ophthalmopathy. One entry per CDR3 protein, called by TCRdb with MiXCR from the multiplex PCR reads. The repertoire includes around 520,000 distinct CDR3 sequences, about 15% of them detected once, and under 20% sits in the top ten. Sequencing was carried out using blood. Source of these receptors: a woman between 18 and 29 years old with Graves' hyperthyroidism. Both conserved end residues are part of each CDR3. A D gene is named only where the DNA matches it firmly. Clone size, where shown, is once, few, many, or a class for clones that have expanded.

abundance	v_gene	d_gene	j_gene	CDR3nt	CDR3aa
-	TRBV11-2	TRBD2	TRBJ2-7	TGTGCCAGCAGCCAGGCGACTAGCATGTACGAGCAGTACTTC	CASSQATSMYEQYF
few	TRBV20-1	TRBD1	TRBJ1-4	TGCAGTGCTCCCTGGGCCGGGACAGATAATGAAAAACTGTTTTTT	CSAPWAGTDNEKLFF
few	TRBV30	TRBD2	TRBJ2-3	TGTGCCTGGAAGGCGGGAGGTAGTCACACGCAGTATTTT	CAWKAGGSHTQYF
many	TRBV6-1	TRBD1	TRBJ1-2	TGTGCCAGCAGTGTTTATCCGGGACAGGGATATGGCTACACCTTC	CASSVYPGQGYGYTF
many	TRBV12-3/TRBV12-4	-	TRBJ1-3	TGTGCCAGCAGTTACGCGGCCCTGAACACCATATATTTT	CASSYAALNTIYF
-	TRBV7-9	-	TRBJ2-3	TGTGCCAGCAGAGAGCTCAAGGCAGATACGCAGTATTTT	CASRELKADTQYF
many	TRBV18	-	TRBJ1-2	TGTGCCAGCTCACCACCTTCCGATGACGGCGGCTACACCTTC	CASSPPSDDGGYTF
many	TRBV5-1	-	TRBJ2-3	TGCGCCAGCAACGAGGACAGTCTCCCGGATACGCAGTATTTT	CASNEDSLPDTQYF
many	TRBV30	-	TRBJ2-2	TGTGCCTGTAACTTAGCGTGGACCGGGGAGCTGTTTTTT	CACNLAWTGELFF
many	TRBV27	-	TRBJ2-3	TGTGCCAGCAGTTTTTCTGCAGGGTTTGCAGATACGCAGTATTTT	CASSFSAGFADTQYF
many	TRBV7-8	-	TRBJ2-3	TGTGCCAGCAGCTTATCCGGGGGAAGCACAGATACGCAGTATTTT	CASSLSGGSTDTQYF